This paragraph reports one TCR beta chain. Antigen specificity is unknown. The record originates from a study of pediatric ulcerative colitis. About the study: Disease was pancolitis in several and left-sided in two, histology-confirmed. Overall study findings and caveats: This repertoire reflects total lymphocytes rather than subpopulations like regulatory T cells. No controls had the two rectal clonotypes shared by ulcerative colitis patients.

One to two pinch biopsies were taken from the rectum during colonoscopy. Before the diagnostic colonoscopy, ulcerative colitis patients were free of immunosuppressive medication. Using immunoSEQ multiplex PCR, the repertoire was profiled, and TCRdb retains in-frame clones only, with some absent. This sample carries 30,000 or so clones, approximately 78% of them seen once, and the ten largest clones take about 1.1%. The germline V gene has CDR1 SGHRS and CDR2 YFSETQ. This CDR3 is 15 amino acids long. V was cut by 0 bases and J by 1 base, with 7 bases left in between. V gene TRBV5-1 combines with J gene TRBJ1-4, with D unresolved. The clonotype was recovered from a boy aged 10-17 years with mild ulcerative colitis. Sequenced material: gut tissue. CDR3 DNA: TGCGCCAGCAGCTTGGTACTAGGAACTAATGAAAAACTGTTTTTT. It codes for CASSLVLGTNEKLFF.